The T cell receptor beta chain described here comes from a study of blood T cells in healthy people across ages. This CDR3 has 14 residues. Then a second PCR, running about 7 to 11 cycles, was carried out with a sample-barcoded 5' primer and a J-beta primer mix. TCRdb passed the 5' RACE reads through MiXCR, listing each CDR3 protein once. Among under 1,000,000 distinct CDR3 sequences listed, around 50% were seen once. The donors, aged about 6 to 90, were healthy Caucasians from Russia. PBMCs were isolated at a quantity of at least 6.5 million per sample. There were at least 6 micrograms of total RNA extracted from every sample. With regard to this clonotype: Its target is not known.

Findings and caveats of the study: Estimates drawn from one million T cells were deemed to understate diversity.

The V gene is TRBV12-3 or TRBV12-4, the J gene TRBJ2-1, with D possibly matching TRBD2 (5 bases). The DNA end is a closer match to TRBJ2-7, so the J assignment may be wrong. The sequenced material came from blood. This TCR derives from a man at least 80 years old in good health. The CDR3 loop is CASSVRPGNNEQYF. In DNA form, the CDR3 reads TGTGCCAGCAGTGTTAGGCCGGGGAACAATGAGCAGTACTTC.